This passage covers 12 T cell receptor beta chains from one sample sequenced in a study of shared clonotypes between healthy human individuals. The data were produced by immunoSEQ multiplex PCR, yet TCRdb's version contains in-frame clones alone and is incomplete. The sample includes 2 million to 2.5 million clones, around 95% seen only once; the top ten take roughly 0.13%. The material sequenced was naive CD4+ T cells sorted from blood. Specified subset: CD45RA+ positively selected. The source is a man aged 18 to 35 in good health.

The rearrangement links TRBV2 to TRBJ2-3; a weak D match, TRBD1 (5 bases). The CDR3 length is 12 residues. Germline V CDR1 and CDR2: SNHLY, FYNNEI. V dropped 6 bases and J dropped 4 bases, with 8 bases sitting between them. Here the CDR3 reads CASRETADTQYF. CDR3 DNA sequence: TGTGCCAGCAGGGAGACAGCAGATACGCAGTATTTT.

The V and J genes are TRBV6-1 and TRBJ2-7; 9 bases are a match to TRBD1. Germline trimming cut 6 bases from V and 2 bases from J; bases unmatched to any gene: 8. Germline CDR1 and CDR2: MNHNS and SASEGT. The CDR3 covers 15 residues. CDR3: CASRPGQGETYEQYF. The CDR3 nucleotides are TGTGCCAGCAGACCGGGACAGGGTGAGACCTACGAGCAGTACTTC.

The CDR3 region has the DNA TGTGCCAGCAGGGGAGGGGGGCAGCAGTACTTC. Translated: CASRGGGQQYF. V usage is TRBV6-5 and J usage is TRBJ2-7, with D maybe TRBD2 (7 bases). The CDR3 loop spans 11 amino acids. Germline lookup yields CDR1 MNHEY and CDR2 SVGAGI. V shed 6 bases and J shed 8 bases, with 11 bases lying between them.

The chain uses TRBV4-3 and TRBJ2-7; tentatively, D is TRBD1 (6 bases). CDR3 size: 17 residues. Germline-derived CDR1 and CDR2 are LGHNA and YSLEER. V gave up 4 bases and J gave up 0 bases, with 19 bases separating them. As DNA, the CDR3 is TGCGCCAGCAGCCCCCCCATGAGGGGGAAGAGCTCCTACGAGCAGTACTTC. As protein: CASSPPMRGKSSYEQYF.

A word on this clone: Distinct nucleotide sequences in the sample also encode this CDR3. V is TRBV6-5 and J is TRBJ1-1; D unresolved. CDR3 length: 13 amino acids. V was cut by 1 base and J by 1 base, with 4 bases left in between. Germline CDR1 is MNHEY and CDR2 is SVGAGI. The CDR3 reads CASSYFRNTEAFF. The CDR3 nucleotides read TGTGCCAGCAGTTACTTCCGGAACACTGAAGCTTTCTTT.

The chain employs TRBV7-2 and TRBJ2-3; D is unclear. Germline assignment: CDR1 SGHTA and CDR2 FQGNSA. V shed 2 bases and J shed 0 bases, with 9 bases lying between them. CDR3 size: 15 residues. CDR3 amino acids: CASSLSGRSTDTQYF. In DNA form, the CDR3 reads TGTGCCAGCAGCTTAAGTGGACGGAGCACAGATACGCAGTATTTT.

The rearrangement joins TRBV5-1 to TRBJ1-1; D is uncertain. The CDR3 contains 15 residues. With 4 bases removed from V and 3 bases from J, the gap between germline ends came to 16 bases. CDR1 is SGHRS, CDR2 YFSETQ, per germline. DNA for the CDR3: TGCGCCAGCAGCGCAGGCGGCGCCCCTCACACTGAAGCTTTCTTT. This gives the protein CASSAGGAPHTEAFF.

V gene TRBV21-1 combines with J gene TRBJ1-2. TRBV21-1 is reported as a pseudogene. The CDR3 extends over 15 amino acids. The CDR3 nucleotides read TGTGCCAGCATGGGGCAGGGAGGAGGCCTCGGCGGCTACACCTTC. This codes for CASMGQGGGLGGYTF.

The rearrangement links TRBV6-6 to TRBJ1-5; a weak D match, TRBD1 (6 bases). The V gene's germline CDR1 is MNHNY and CDR2 SVGAGI (reference sequence). V lost 5 bases to trimming and J lost 5 bases, with 16 bases between them. The CDR3 runs to 15 residues. This CDR3 reads CASSPGQGYYQPQHF. The CDR3 DNA reads TGTGCCAGCAGTCCGGGACAAGGGTACTATCAGCCCCAGCATTTT.

The chain carries TRBV4-2 and TRBJ2-1; D could derive from TRBD1 or TRBD2 (5 bases each). The CDR3 is 15 residues long. Germline V lookup: CDR1 LGHNA, CDR2 YNFKEQ. Trimming removed 1 base at V and 6 bases at J, with 13 bases between. The CDR3 DNA follows: TGTGCCAGCAGCCAAGCGGGGACCCTCGGCAATGAGCAGTTCTTC. This encodes CASSQAGTLGNEQFF.

The chain combines TRBV6-1 with TRBJ2-3; weak D call: TRBD2 (6 bases). The germline gives CDR1 MNHNS, CDR2 SASEGT. Trimming removed 3 bases from V and 5 bases from J, with 15 bases in between. The CDR3 is made up of 15 amino acids. CDR3 sequence: CASSDAGVGGDTQYF. In nucleotides, the CDR3 is TGTGCCAGCAGTGATGCCGGGGTGGGGGGAGATACGCAGTATTTT.

Written as DNA, the CDR3 is TGTGCCAGCAGCTTCCGTCTCTCAAGCCGATATAGCACAGATACGCAGTATTTT. This encodes CASSFRLSSRYSTDTQYF. The chain links TRBV11-2 to TRBJ2-3; D gene unclear. Germline V gives CDR1 SGHAT, CDR2 FQNNGV. V shed 3 bases and J shed 0 bases, with 19 bases lying between them. The CDR3 has 18 residues.